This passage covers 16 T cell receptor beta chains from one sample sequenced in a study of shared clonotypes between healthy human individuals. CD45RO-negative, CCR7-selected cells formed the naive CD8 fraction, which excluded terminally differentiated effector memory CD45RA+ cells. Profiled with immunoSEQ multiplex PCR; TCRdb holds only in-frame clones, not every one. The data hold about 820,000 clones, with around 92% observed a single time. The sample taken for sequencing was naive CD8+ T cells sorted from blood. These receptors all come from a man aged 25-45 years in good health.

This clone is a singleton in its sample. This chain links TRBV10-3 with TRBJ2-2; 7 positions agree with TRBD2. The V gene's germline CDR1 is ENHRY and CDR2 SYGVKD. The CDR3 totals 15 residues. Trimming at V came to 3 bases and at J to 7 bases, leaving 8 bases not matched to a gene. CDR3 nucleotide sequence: TGTGCCATCAGTGAAGGGCTAGCGGTATACGGGGAGCTGTTTTTT. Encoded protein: CAISEGLAVYGELFF.

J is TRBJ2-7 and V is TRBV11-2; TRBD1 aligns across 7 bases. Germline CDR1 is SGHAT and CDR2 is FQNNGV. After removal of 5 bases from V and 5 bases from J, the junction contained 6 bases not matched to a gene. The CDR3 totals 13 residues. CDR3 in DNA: TGTGCCAGCAGCCCACAGGGGTCGCACGAGCAGTACTTC. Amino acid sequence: CASSPQGSHEQYF. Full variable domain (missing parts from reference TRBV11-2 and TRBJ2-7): EAGVAQSPRYKIIEKRQSVAFWCNPISGHATLYWYQQILGQGPKLLIQFQNNGVVDDSQLPKDRFSAERLKGVDSTLKIQPAKLEDSAVYLCASSPQGSHEQYFGPGTRLTVT.

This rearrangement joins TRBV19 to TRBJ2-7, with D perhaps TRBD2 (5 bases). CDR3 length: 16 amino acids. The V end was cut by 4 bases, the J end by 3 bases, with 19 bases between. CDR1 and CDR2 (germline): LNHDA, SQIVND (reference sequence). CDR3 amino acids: CASSTYPGILHYEQYF. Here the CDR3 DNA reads TGTGCCAGTAGTACATACCCCGGGATACTCCACTACGAGCAGTACTTC.

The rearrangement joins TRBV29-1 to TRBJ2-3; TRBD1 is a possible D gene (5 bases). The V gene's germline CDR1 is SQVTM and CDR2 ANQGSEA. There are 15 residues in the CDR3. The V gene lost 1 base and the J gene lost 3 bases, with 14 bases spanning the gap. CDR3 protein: CSVEGHMGLTDTQYF. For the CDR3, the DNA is TGCAGCGTTGAAGGGCATATGGGGCTTACAGATACGCAGTATTTT.

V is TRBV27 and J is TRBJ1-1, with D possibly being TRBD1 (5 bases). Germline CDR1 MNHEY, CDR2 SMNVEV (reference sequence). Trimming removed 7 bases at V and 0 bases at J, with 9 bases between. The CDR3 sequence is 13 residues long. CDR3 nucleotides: TGTGCCAGCAATGGGGGGATGAACACTGAAGCTTTCTTT. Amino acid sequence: CASNGGMNTEAFF.

This CDR3 is CASSPAGAEQYF. In DNA, the CDR3 is TGTGCCAGCAGTCCCGCCGGGGCAGAGCAGTACTTC. The chain has TRBV27 and TRBJ2-7; D tentatively fits TRBD1 or TRBD2 (5 bases each). Germline loops: CDR1 MNHEY, CDR2 SMNVEV (reference sequence). The ends were cut back, 5 bases at V and 7 bases at J, with 12 bases in the middle. The CDR3 is 12 residues long.

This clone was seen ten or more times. DNA of the CDR3: TGTGCCAGCAGCTCCTGGGGACAGGGAGCGCTTGAGACCCAGTACTTC. Its translation: CASSSWGQGALETQYF. The chain combines TRBV27 with TRBJ2-5; 9 bases map to TRBD1. The CDR3 consists of 16 residues. V was clipped by 6 bases and J by 5 bases; unmatched bases: 13. Germline lookup yields CDR1 MNHEY and CDR2 SMNVEV (reference sequence).

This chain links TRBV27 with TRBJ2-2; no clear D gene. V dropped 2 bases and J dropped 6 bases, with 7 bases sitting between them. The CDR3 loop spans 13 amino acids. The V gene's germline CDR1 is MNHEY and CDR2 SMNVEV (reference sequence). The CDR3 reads CASSLPGAGELFF. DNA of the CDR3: TGTGCCAGCAGTTTACCCGGCGCCGGGGAGCTGTTTTTT.

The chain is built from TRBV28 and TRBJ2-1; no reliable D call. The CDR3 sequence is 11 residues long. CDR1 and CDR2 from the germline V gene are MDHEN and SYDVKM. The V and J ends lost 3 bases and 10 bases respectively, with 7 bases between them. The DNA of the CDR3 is TGTGCCAGCAGTTTTAGAGGCGAGCAGTTCTTC. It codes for CASSFRGEQFF.

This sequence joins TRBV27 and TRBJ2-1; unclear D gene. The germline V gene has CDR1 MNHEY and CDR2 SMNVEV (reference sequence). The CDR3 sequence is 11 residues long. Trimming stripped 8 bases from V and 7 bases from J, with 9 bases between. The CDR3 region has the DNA TGTGCCAGCGCCCATCGGAATGAGCAGTTCTTC. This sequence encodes CASAHRNEQFF.

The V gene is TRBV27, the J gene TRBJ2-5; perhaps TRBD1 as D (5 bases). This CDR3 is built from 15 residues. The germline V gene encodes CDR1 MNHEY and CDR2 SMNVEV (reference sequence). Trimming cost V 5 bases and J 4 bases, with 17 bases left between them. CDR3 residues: CASSAPGFKAETQYF. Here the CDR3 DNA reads TGTGCCAGCAGTGCGCCAGGGTTTAAGGCAGAGACCCAGTACTTC.

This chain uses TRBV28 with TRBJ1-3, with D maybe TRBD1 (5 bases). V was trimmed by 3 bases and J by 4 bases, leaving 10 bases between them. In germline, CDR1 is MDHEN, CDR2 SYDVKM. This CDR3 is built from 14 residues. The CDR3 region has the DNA TGTGCCAGCAGTTTCGGGACTATAGGAAACACCATATATTTT. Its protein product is CASSFGTIGNTIYF.

In DNA form, the CDR3 reads TGTGCCAGCAGCTTTCGGGCCACCTACGAGCAGTACTTC. It encodes CASSFRATYEQYF. The rearrangement uses TRBV11-2 and TRBJ2-7; D is unresolved. V was shortened by 3 bases and J by 2 bases, with 8 bases between the two germline ends. Germline V gene sequence: CDR1 SGHAT, CDR2 FQNNGV. The CDR3 is made up of 13 amino acids.

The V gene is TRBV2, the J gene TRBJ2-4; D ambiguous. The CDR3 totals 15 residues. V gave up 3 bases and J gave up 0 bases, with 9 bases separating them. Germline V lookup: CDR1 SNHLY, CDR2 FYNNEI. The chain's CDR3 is CASSDTSLAKNIQYF. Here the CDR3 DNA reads TGTGCCAGCAGTGACACGTCTCTAGCCAAAAACATTCAGTACTTC.

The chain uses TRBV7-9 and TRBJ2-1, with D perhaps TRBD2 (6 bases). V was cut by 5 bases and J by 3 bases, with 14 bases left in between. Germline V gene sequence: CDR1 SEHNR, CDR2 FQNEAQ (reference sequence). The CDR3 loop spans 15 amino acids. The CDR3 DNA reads TGTGCCAGCAGCCAGACTAGTAAAAACTACAATGAGCAGTTCTTC. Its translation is CASSQTSKNYNEQFF.

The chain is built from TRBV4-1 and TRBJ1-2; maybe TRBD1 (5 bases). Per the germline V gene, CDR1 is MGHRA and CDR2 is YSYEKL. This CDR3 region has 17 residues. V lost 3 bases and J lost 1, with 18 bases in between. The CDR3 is CASSQGPTVNINYGYTF. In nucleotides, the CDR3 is TGCGCCAGCAGCCAGGGACCGACAGTAAACATTAACTATGGCTACACCTTC.